The rows below give T cell receptor beta chains drawn from one sample of a study of a mutant IDH1 vaccine in newly diagnosed glioma. Libraries were prepared by immunoSEQ multiplex PCR; TCRdb keeps only in-frame clonotypes and omits some of them. The sample holds tens of thousands of clones, about 75% seen once. These receptors are not linked to any known antigen. The sequencing used PBMCs, collected from a glioma patient whose treatment included an IDH1 peptide vaccine. Every receptor here comes from a man aged 40-49 years with glioma. Each CDR3 is given with its conserved first and last residue. The D gene is left open where the match is weak. A row's size may be missing; if present it is once, few, many or a size class.

>NA|NA|TRBV19|TRBJ1-2
TGTGCCAGTACCCCCTTAAGGGACATCGGCGGTGATGGCTACACCTTC
CASTPLRDIGGDGYTF
>TRBD2|once|TRBV5-1|TRBJ2-2
TGCGCCAGCAGCTTGGAGGTAGCGGGAGGGCCCGGCACCGGGGAGCTGTTTTTT
CASSLEVAGGPGTGELFF
>NA|NA|TRBV29-1|TRBJ2-3
TGCAGCGTTGAGCCGGCAGGCACAGATACGCAGTATTTT
CSVEPAGTDTQYF
>NA|NA|TRBV27|TRBJ2-3
TGTGCCAGCAGTTCCCCACAGGGAAGCGGGCGAGATACGCAGTATTTT
CASSSPQGSGRDTQYF
>TRBD1|NA|TRBV27|TRBJ1-1
TGTGCCAGCACCAGACAGGGCGGCGCTGAAGCTTTCTTT
CASTRQGGAEAFF
>NA|few|TRBV2|TRBJ1-2
TGTGCCAGCAGGGGCCGGACAGCTCCCTCCGGGGGCTACACCTTC
CASRGRTAPSGGYTF
>NA|NA|TRBV7-9|TRBJ1-2
TGTGCCAGCAGCCCCGGACAGTGGAGGGATGGCTACACCTTC
CASSPGQWRDGYTF
>TRBD1|NA|TRBV7-2|TRBJ1-5
TGTGCCAGCAGCTTAATGGGCAGGGGGAACAATCAGCCCCAGCATTTT
CASSLMGRGNNQPQHF
>NA|NA|TRBV4-1|TRBJ2-1
TGCGCCAGCAGCCAAGGACAGTTCAATGAGCAGTTCTTC
CASSQGQFNEQFF
>NA|NA|TRBV10-1|TRBJ2-3
TGCGCCAGCAATCGGAGGGAGTGTTTT
CASNRRECF
>TRBD1|NA|TRBV6-1|TRBJ1-2
TGTGCCAGCCACTTGTGGACAGGGGGAGACTATGGCTACACCTTC
CASHLWTGGDYGYTF
>TRBD2|NA|TRBV5-4|TRBJ2-2
TGTGCCAGCAGCGCCACCCCGACTAGCGGGATGGTTACAGGGGAGCTGTTTTTT
CASSATPTSGMVTGELFF
>TRBD1|NA|TRBV5-1|TRBJ2-1
TGCGCCAGCAGCTTGGCCACCGCGGGACAGGGCGCACGCAATGAGCAGTTCTTC
CASSLATAGQGARNEQFF
>NA|NA|TRBV7-2|TRBJ1-5
TGTGCCAGCAGCCCCGGGAGGACCGCCCCTAGCAATCAGCCCCAGCATTTT
CASSPGRTAPSNQPQHF
>NA|once|TRBV19|TRBJ2-2
TGTGCCAGTAGAGGACAGACCGGGGAGCTGTTTTTT
CASRGQTGELFF
>NA|NA|TRBV9|TRBJ1-3
TGTGCCAGCAGCGCCGTGACAGGTGGGTCCGGAGGAACCATATATTTT
CASSAVTGGSGGTIYF
>NA|NA|TRBV9|TRBJ2-2
TGTGCCAGCAGCGTAGGGGCGGAGAACACCGGGGAGCTGTTTTTT
CASSVGAENTGELFF
>NA|NA|TRBV7-2|TRBJ2-2
TGTGCCAGCAGCTTAACAGCGAACACCGGGGAGCTGTTTTTT
CASSLTANTGELFF
>TRBD1|NA|TRBV4-1|TRBJ2-1
TGCGCCAGCAGCCAACACGGACAGGGCTCCTACAATGAGCAGTTCTTC
CASSQHGQGSYNEQFF
>NA|NA|TRBV29-1|TRBJ1-1
TGCAGCGTATTCCGGGACACCAACACTGAAGCTTTCTTT
CSVFRDTNTEAFF
>NA|NA|TRBV11-2|TRBJ2-7
TGTGCCAGCAGCTTAGTTTTCCCAGGCTCCTACGAGCAGTACTTC
CASSLVFPGSYEQYF
>NA|NA|TRBV29-1|TRBJ2-2
TGCAGCGCCGGGACTCCGAACACCGGGGAGCTGTTTTTT
CSAGTPNTGELFF
>NA|NA|TRBV5-4|TRBJ2-1
TGTGCCAGCAGCCTGGGGGCCGGGAAACTCTTTAACAACAATGAGCAGTTCTTC
CASSLGAGKLFNNNEQFF
>NA|NA|TRBV7-8|TRBJ2-4
TGTGCCAGCAGCCCTTTGGAGGGTGCCAAAAACATTCAGTACTTC
CASSPLEGAKNIQYF
>TRBD1|NA|TRBV7-2|TRBJ1-1
TGTGCCAGCAGCCCTCACAGGGGGACCTCTGGCACTGAAGCTTTCTTT
CASSPHRGTSGTEAFF
>NA|once|TRBV7-9|TRBJ1-1
TGTGCCAGCAGCTCCCCCGCCCGAGTCGGGGACACTGAAGCTTTCTTT
CASSSPARVGDTEAFF
>NA|NA|TRBV11-3|TRBJ2-3
TGTGCCAGCAGCTCTCGACAGGGCGGGGATGATACGCAGTATTTT
CASSSRQGGDDTQYF
>TRBD2|NA|TRBV7-6|TRBJ2-3
TGTGCCAGCAGCTCTAGGACTAGCGGGAGCGCAGATACGCAGTATTTT
CASSSRTSGSADTQYF
>NA|NA|TRBV13|TRBJ2-3
TGTGCCAGCAGCTTATCAATAGGGAGAGGTACGCAGTATTTT
CASSLSIGRGTQYF
>TRBD2|NA|TRBV7-2|TRBJ2-7
TGTGCCAGCAGCTTAGTATTGTCTAGCGGGGGGTCGGACGAGCAGTACTTC
CASSLVLSSGGSDEQYF
>NA|once|TRBV5-1|TRBJ2-2
TGCGCCAGCAGCTTGGCTCTCCTGAACACCGGGGAGCTGTTTTTT
CASSLALLNTGELFF
>TRBD2|once|TRBV7-2|TRBJ2-3
TGTGCCAGCAGCCTCCGACTAGCGGGCGCAGATACGCAGTATTTT
CASSLRLAGADTQYF
>NA|NA|TRBV6-4|TRBJ2-6
TGTGCCAGCAGTGACTCTACAGGTACTGGGGCCAACGTCCTGACTTTC
CASSDSTGTGANVLTF
>NA|NA|TRBV7-9|TRBJ1-1
TGTGCCAGCAGCTTATCCCCTGAAGCTTTCTTT
CASSLSPEAFF
>TRBD2|NA|TRBV5-6|TRBJ2-3
TGTGCCAGCAGCCTGGCGGGGGGTGATAGCACAGATACGCAGTATTTT
CASSLAGGDSTDTQYF
>TRBD1|few|TRBV19|TRBJ1-1
TGTGCCAGTAGTGGGACAGTAGAAGCTTTCTTT
CASSGTVEAFF
>NA|NA|TRBV19|TRBJ1-2
TGTGCCAGTACCCAGCTCACCGGCTATGGCTACACCTTC
CASTQLTGYGYTF
>TRBD2|NA|TRBV4-3|TRBJ2-3
TGCGCCAGCAGTCACAGACTAGCCCTCGGTGGAGATACGCAGTATTTT
CASSHRLALGGDTQYF
>TRBD2|NA|TRBV7-8|TRBJ2-1
TGTGCCAGTAGCGGGAGGGTCTACAATGAGCAGTTCTTC
CASSGRVYNEQFF
>NA|NA|TRBV28|TRBJ1-4
TGTGCCAGCAGGACCGGGCCGCCAACTAATGAAAAACTGTTTTTT
CASRTGPPTNEKLFF
>NA|NA|TRBV7-2|TRBJ2-2
TGTGCCAGCAGCTTATCGGGACGGGGGAGCACCGGGGAGCTGTTTTTT
CASSLSGRGSTGELFF
>NA|NA|TRBV5-1|TRBJ1-2
TGCGCCAGCAGCTTGGACTCTTCGGGGTTGGGCTACACCTTC
CASSLDSSGLGYTF
>NA|NA|TRBV29-1|TRBJ2-7
TGCAGCGTTGAAGAGGGGGGCGAGCAGTACTTC
CSVEEGGEQYF
>TRBD1|once|TRBV18|TRBJ2-2
TGTGCCAGCTCATCGGGACAGGGTTGGTCCGGGGAGCTGTTTTTT
CASSSGQGWSGELFF